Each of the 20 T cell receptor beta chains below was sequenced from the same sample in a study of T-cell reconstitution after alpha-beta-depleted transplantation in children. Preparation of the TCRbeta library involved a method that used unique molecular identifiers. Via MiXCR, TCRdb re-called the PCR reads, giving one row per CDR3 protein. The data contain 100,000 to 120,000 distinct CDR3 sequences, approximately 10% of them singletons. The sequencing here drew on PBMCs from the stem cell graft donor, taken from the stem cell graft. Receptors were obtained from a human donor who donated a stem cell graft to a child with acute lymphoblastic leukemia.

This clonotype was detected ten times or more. The CDR3 reads CASSIGSGAGANVLTF. The CDR3 DNA sequence: TGTGCCAGTAGTATCGGCTCGGGGGCTGGGGCCAACGTCCTGACTTTC. The V and J genes are TRBV19 and TRBJ2-6; possible D gene TRBD2, 6 bases. The CDR3 is 16 residues long. V was trimmed by 3 bases and J by 2 bases, leaving 11 bases between them. Germline CDR1 LNHDA, CDR2 SQIVND (reference sequence). Complete variable domain (other parts from reference TRBV19 and TRBJ2-6): DGGITQSPKYLFRKEGQNVTLSCEQNLNHDAMYWYRQDPGQGLRLIYYSQIVNDFQKGDIAEGYSVSREKKESFPLTVTSAQKNPTAFYLCASSIGSGAGANVLTFGAGSRLTVL.

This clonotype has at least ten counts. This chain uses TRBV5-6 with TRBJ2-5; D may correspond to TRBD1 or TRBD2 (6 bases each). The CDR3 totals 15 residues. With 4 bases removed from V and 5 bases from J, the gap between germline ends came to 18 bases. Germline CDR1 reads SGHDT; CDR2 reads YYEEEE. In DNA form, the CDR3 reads TGTGCCAGCAGCCGAACCAATACAGGGAGGGAGACCCAGTACTTC. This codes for CASSRTNTGRETQYF.

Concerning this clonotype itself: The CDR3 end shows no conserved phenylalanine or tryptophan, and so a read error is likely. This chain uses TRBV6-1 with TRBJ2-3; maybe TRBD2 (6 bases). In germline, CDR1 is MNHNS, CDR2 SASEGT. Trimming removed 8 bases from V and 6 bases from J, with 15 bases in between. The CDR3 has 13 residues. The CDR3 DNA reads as TGTGCCAGCGCGGTCCGGGGGTGGGATACGCAGTATTTG. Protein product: CASAVRGWDTQYL.

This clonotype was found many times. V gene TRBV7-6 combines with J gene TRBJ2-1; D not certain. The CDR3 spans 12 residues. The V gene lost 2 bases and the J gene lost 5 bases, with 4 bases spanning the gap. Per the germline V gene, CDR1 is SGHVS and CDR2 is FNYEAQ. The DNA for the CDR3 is TGTGCCAGCAGCTTAACGGACAATGAGCAGTTCTTC. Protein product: CASSLTDNEQFF.

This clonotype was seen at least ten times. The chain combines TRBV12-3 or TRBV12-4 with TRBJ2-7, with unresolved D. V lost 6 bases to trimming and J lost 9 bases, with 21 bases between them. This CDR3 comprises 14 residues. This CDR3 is CASSLTPPVEGQYF. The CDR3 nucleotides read TGTGCCAGCAGCTTGACACCACCCGTAGAAGGGCAGTACTTC.

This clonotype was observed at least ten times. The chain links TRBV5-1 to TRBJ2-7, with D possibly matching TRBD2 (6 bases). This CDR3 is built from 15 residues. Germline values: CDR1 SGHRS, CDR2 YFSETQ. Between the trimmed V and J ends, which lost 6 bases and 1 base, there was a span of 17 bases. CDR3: CASTLNSGTSYEQYF. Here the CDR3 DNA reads TGCGCCAGCACCTTAAACTCCGGGACTTCCTACGAGCAGTACTTC.

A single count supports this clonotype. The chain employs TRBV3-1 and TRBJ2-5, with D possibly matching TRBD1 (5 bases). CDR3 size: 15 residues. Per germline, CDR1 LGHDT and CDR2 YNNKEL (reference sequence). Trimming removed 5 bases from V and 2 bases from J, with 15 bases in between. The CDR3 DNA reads TGTGCCAGCAGCTCAGGGCAGGGTTCTCAAGAGACCCAGTACTTC. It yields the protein CASSSGQGSQETQYF.

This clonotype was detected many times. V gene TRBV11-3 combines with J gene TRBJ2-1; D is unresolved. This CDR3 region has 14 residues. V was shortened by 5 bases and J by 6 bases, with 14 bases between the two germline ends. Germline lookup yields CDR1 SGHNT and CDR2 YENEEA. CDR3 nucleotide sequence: TGTGCCAGCAGCAGGGTGTCTTTGGGCAATGAGCAGTTCTTC. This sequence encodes CASSRVSLGNEQFF.

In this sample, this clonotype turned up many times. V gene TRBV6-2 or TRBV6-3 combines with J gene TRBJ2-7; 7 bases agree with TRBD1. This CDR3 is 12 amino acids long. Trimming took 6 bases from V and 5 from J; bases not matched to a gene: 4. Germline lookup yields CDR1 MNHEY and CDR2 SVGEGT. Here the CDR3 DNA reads TGTGCCAGCAGCAGACAGGGTAACGAGCAGTACTTC. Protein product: CASSRQGNEQYF.

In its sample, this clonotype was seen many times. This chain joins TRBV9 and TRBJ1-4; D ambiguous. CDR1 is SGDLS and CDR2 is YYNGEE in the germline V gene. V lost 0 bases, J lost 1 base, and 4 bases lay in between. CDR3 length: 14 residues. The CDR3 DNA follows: TGTGCCAGCAGCGTAGGCAGAACTAATGAAAAACTGTTTTTT. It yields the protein CASSVGRTNEKLFF.

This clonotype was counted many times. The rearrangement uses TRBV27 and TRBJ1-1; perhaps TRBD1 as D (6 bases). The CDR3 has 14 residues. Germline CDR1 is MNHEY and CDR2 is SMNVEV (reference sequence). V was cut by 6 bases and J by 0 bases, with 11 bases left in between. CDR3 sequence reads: CASRDRSMNTEAFF. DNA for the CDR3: TGTGCCAGCAGGGACAGATCCATGAACACTGAAGCTTTCTTT.

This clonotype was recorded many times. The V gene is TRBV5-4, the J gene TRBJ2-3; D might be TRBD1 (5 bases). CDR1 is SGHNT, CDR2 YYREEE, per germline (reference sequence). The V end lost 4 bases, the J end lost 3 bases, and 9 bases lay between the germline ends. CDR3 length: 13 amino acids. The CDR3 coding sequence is TGTGCCAGCAGCAACACAGGTACAGATACGCAGTATTTT. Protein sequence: CASSNTGTDTQYF.

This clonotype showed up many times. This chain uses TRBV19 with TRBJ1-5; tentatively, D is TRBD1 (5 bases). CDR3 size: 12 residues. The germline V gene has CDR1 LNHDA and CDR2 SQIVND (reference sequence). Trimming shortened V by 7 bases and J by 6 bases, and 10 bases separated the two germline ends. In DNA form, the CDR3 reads TGTGCCAGTACCAATGGGGGTCAGCCCCAGCATTTT. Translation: CASTNGGQPQHF.

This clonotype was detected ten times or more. The CDR3 spells CASSSLVTGELFF. The CDR3 region has the DNA TGTGCCAGCAGCTCACTCGTCACCGGGGAGCTGTTTTTT. The chain couples TRBV14 to TRBJ2-2; D is uncertain. V was trimmed by 5 bases and J by 4 bases, leaving 8 bases between them. Germline values: CDR1 SGHDN, CDR2 FVKESK. The CDR3 length is 13 residues.

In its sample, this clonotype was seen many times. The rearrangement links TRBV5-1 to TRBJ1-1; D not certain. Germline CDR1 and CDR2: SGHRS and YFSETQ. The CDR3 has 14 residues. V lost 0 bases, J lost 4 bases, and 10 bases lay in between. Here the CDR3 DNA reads TGCGCCAGCAGCTTGGCCGGTTCGGGCACTGAAGCTTTCTTT. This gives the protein CASSLAGSGTEAFF.

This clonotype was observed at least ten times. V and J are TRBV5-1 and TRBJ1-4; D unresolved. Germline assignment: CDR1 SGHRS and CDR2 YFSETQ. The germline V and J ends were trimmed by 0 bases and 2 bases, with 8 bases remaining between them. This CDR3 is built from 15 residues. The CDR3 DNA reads TGCGCCAGCAGCTTGGATGGAAGGACTAATGAAAAACTGTTTTTT. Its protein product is CASSLDGRTNEKLFF.

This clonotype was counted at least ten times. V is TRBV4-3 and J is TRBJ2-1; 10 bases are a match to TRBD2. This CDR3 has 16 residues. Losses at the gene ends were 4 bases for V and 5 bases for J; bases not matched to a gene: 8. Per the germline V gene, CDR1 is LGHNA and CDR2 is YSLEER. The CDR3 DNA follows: TGCGCCAGCAGCCCCATAGGGACTAGCGACCACAATGAGCAGTTCTTC. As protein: CASSPIGTSDHNEQFF.

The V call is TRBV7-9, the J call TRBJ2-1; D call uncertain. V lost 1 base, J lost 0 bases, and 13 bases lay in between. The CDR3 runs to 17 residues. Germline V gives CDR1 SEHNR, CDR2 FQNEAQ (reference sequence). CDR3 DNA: TGTGCCAGCAGCTTAGAAGGTATCAGAAGCTCCTACAATGAGCAGTTCTTC. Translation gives CASSLEGIRSSYNEQFF.

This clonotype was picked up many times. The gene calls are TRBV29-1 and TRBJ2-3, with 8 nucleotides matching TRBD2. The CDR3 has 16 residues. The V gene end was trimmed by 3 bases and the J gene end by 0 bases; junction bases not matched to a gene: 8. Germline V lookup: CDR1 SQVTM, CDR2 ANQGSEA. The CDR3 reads CSVEVASGPSTDTQYF. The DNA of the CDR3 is TGCAGCGTTGAGGTGGCTAGCGGGCCGAGCACAGATACGCAGTATTTT.

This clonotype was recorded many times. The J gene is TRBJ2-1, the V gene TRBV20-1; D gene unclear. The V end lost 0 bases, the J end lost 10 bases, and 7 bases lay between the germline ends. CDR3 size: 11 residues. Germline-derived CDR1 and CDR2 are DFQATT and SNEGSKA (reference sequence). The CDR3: CSARDLLEQFF. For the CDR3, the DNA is TGCAGTGCTAGAGATCTGCTGGAGCAGTTCTTC.